These 4 T cell receptor beta chains were sequenced from one sample in a study of OX40 agonist ivuxolimab in advanced cancers. Here immunoSEQ multiplex PCR was the method, and the copy in TCRdb shows in-frame clones only, minus some. This table has some 70,000 clones, 80% appearing once. The sample was CD4+ or CD8+ T cells sorted from blood, taken in a trial of the OX40 agonist ivuxolimab. The receptors derive from an adult with an advanced solid tumor such as melanoma, head and neck, liver or kidney cancer.

The V gene is TRBV7-3, the J gene TRBJ2-2; D is possibly TRBD2 (5 bases). V lost 5 bases and J lost 4, with 11 bases in between. The CDR3 is 14 residues long. Germline V gene data show CDR1 as SGHTA and CDR2 as FQGTGA. CDR3 amino acids: CASSPLRGTGELFF. The CDR3 DNA follows: TGTGCCAGCAGCCCCCTACGGGGCACCGGGGAGCTGTTTTTT.

The V gene is TRBV7-3, the J gene TRBJ2-2; D may be TRBD1 (6 bases). V was cut by 9 bases and J by 1 base, with 9 bases left in between. The germline V gene encodes CDR1 SGHTA and CDR2 FQGTGA. The CDR3 runs to 13 residues. CDR3 sequence: CASQDRNTGELFF. CDR3 sequence (DNA): TGTGCCAGTCAGGACAGGAACACCGGGGAGCTGTTTTTT.

In its sample, this clone was seen many times. The genes are TRBV4-1 and TRBJ1-5, with no clear D. V was cut by 0 bases and J by 0 bases, with 6 bases left in between. The CDR3 has 15 amino acids. Germline CDR1 MGHRA, CDR2 YSYEKL. The CDR3 region is CASSQEAGSNQPQHF. CDR3 nucleotide sequence: TGCGCCAGCAGCCAAGAGGCAGGTAGCAATCAGCCCCAGCATTTT.

This sequence joins TRBV7-9 and TRBJ1-1, with a weak D call TRBD1 (5 bases). Germline V gene lookup returns CDR1 SEHNR and CDR2 FQNEAQ (reference sequence). The length of the CDR3 is 15 residues. The V and J ends lost 5 bases and 3 bases respectively, with 16 bases between them. CDR3: CASSAQAGKDTEAFF. The CDR3 nucleotides read TGTGCCAGCAGCGCCCAAGCAGGGAAGGACACTGAAGCTTTCTTT.